This T cell receptor beta chain was identified in a study of molecular identifiers for immune sequencing clone quantification. Germline-derived CDR1 and CDR2 are DFQATT and SNEGSKA (reference sequence). This CDR3 is built from 14 residues. Trimming cost V 5 bases and J 2 bases; bases outside gene matches: 9. This clonotype was observed at least ten times. TCRdb processed the PCR reads anew with MiXCR; each CDR3 protein has one entry. The sample has 350,000 or so distinct CDR3 sequences, over 20% seen once. This TCR came from a human donor in good health. Some libraries in this study had Jurkat cell RNA spiked in. This rearrangement joins TRBV20-1 to TRBJ2-7, with 7 bases matching TRBD1. Input material: naive CD8+ T cells from blood, with Jurkat cell RNA spiked in. Indicated subset: FACS-sorted CD8+CD4-CCR7+CD45RA+ naive T cells. The CDR3 sequence is CSAGDRERTYEQYF. The CDR3 DNA sequence: TGCAGTGCTGGTGACAGGGAGCGAACCTACGAGCAGTACTTC.